This TCR beta chain is from a study of blood T cell repertoires in COVID-19 (dated by TCRdb to the early 2020s). Regarding the research as a whole: Collaborator samples came from the United States, Italy and Spain and covered acute and convalescent phases of COVID-19. The prospective study material was composed of cDNA or gDNA derived from T cells, B-cell-depleted T cells, or PBMCs. Subjects who had been exposed to COVID-19, were actively infected with it, or had recovered from it provided the deeply sampled blood TCRbeta repertoires that made up the dataset. A freely available public database, intended as a resource for researchers studying the immune response to SARS-CoV-2, is where the repertoires were released. Samples came from the ongoing ImmuneRACE study (first 160 participants) plus 1,254 subjects from 6 global collaborators. A de-identified subject ID, COVID-19 status, age in years and sex were almost always included in the sample metadata. HLA class I and class II types, where available, came from metadata supplied by the sample provider rather than from assay-based typing.

Broad study findings and their caveats: The quantity of clinical and demographic metadata differed by source and by participant and was supplied without curation.

One collaborating source in Seattle enrolled patients during active infection and followed them longitudinally through the course of disease. Each collaborating institution followed its own protocols to collect whole blood in K2EDTA tubes. For TCRbeta analysis, collaborator samples were shipped as frozen whole blood, as isolated PBMCs, or as DNA extracted from either sample type. TCRbeta CDR3 regions were amplified from genomic DNA by means of the immunoSEQ Assay, a bias-controlled multiplex PCR. In the source study's methods: The number of nucleated cells in each sample was estimated by amplification of reference gene primers within the assay. Sequence reads were collapsed and filtered to measure the absolute abundance of every unique TCRbeta CDR3 rearrangement. For each sample, productive Simpson clonality was calculated as the square root of Simpson's diversity index across productive rearrangements. What TCRdb holds here is the immuneACCESS table cut down to in-frame rearrangements. Part of the clones is not present; checked against another copy, under half of the missing clones reflect an unresolved V gene, and the others are unexplained. The DNA gave D and trimming, while V, J and clone size come from that table. The sample table contains over 200,000 clones; only one count was recorded for 91% of them. The ten largest make up around 2.6% of the sample.

As regards this clone: It has no known antigen specificity. Base qualities were left out, and no much larger clone turns up one base away.

This clonotype was sampled from a person between 18 and 35 years old with COVID-19, enrolled during active disease. Sequencing input: peripheral blood.

The nucleotide sequence is TGTGCCAGTAGTATAGGAGGGGGAGGCTACACCTTC. Its product reads: CASSIGGGGYTF. The V and J segments used are TRBV19 and TRBJ1-2, and TRBD1 may be the D gene, going by 6 matching bases. V and J are truncated by 1 base and 8 bases respectively, leaving an intervening sequence of 8 bases. Reading from cysteine to phenylalanine, the CDR3 counts 12 amino acids. Left in the record is the CDR3 DNA by itself, 36 bases read in frame from the first base. Looking up the germline V gene (reference sequence) yields CDR1 LNHDA and CDR2 SQIVND.